The 21 T cell receptor beta chains given below trace back to one sample, sequenced in a study of Graves' ophthalmopathy and Graves' hyperthyroidism. RNA transcripts were the source from which TCR beta CDR3 regions were amplified. An opening RT-PCR round employed HTBI primers and preceded a second-round multiplex PCR. Each CDR3 protein gets one entry after TCRdb re-called the multiplex PCR reads with MiXCR. This table has about 370,000 distinct CDR3 sequences, around 18% appearing once. The sequencing input was peripheral blood. Receptors were obtained from a woman aged 18 to 35 with Graves' ophthalmopathy.

This clonotype was seen a handful of times. The chain combines TRBV5-6 with TRBJ2-2, with 8 bases matching TRBD2. The V gene end was trimmed by 10 bases and the J gene end by 5 bases; junction bases not matched to a gene: 7. The CDR3 is 13 residues long. Looked up from germline, CDR1 is SGHDT and CDR2 is YYEEEE. The CDR3 bases are TGTGCCGGAACGGAGCGGGGGACCGGGGAGCTGTTTTTT. This sequence encodes CAGTERGTGELFF.

This sequence joins TRBV7-2 and TRBJ2-7; D may be TRBD2 (5 bases). The CDR3 extends over 15 amino acids. Between the trimmed V and J ends, which lost 4 bases and 6 bases, there was a span of 19 bases. Germline-derived CDR1 and CDR2 are SGHTA and FQGNSA. The chain's CDR3 is CASSSSTRGSLEQYF. In DNA, the CDR3 is TGTGCCAGCAGCTCCTCCACTAGAGGGAGCCTCGAGCAGTACTTC.

This clonotype has a count of ten or more. The CDR3, as DNA: TGTGCCAGCAGCCAAGATTGGGTCGGGGGATTTCTCTCTGGAAACACCATATATTTT. This encodes CASSQDWVGGFLSGNTIYF. J is TRBJ1-3 and V is TRBV14; TRBD1 might be the D (5 bases). V was trimmed by 0 bases and J by 0 bases, leaving 18 bases between them. The germline CDR1 and CDR2 sequences are SGHDN and FVKESK. CDR3 length equals 19 residues.

This clonotype occurred a few times. The V call is TRBV6-1, the J call TRBJ1-5; D is unclear. The CDR3 spans 14 residues. V dropped 1 base and J dropped 4 bases, with 8 bases sitting between them. In germline, CDR1 is MNHNS, CDR2 SASEGT. The CDR3 sequence: CASSEVPKNQPQHF. The CDR3 nucleotides read TGTGCCAGCAGTGAAGTGCCCAAGAATCAGCCCCAGCATTTT.

V is TRBV19 and J is TRBJ2-7, with a weak D call TRBD1 (6 bases). Trimming left V 5 bases short and J 2 bases short, with 16 bases between. CDR1 and CDR2 from the germline V gene are LNHDA and SQIVND (reference sequence). The length of the CDR3 is 15 residues. For the CDR3, the DNA is TGTGCCAGTAGTGAAGGCAGGGGAAGGCCCTACGAGCAGTACTTC. Protein product: CASSEGRGRPYEQYF. The complete variable domain, with remaining parts taken from reference TRBV19 and TRBJ2-7, reads DGGITQSPKYLFRKEGQNVTLSCEQNLNHDAMYWYRQDPGQGLRLIYYSQIVNDFQKGDIAEGYSVSREKKESFPLTVTSAQKNPTAFYLCASSEGRGRPYEQYFGPGTRLTVT.

There are many counts of this clonotype. This chain uses TRBV12-3 or TRBV12-4 with TRBJ2-2; 9 nucleotides align to TRBD2. This CDR3 is built from 17 residues. After removal of 8 bases from V and 0 bases from J, the junction contained 10 bases not matched to a gene. CDR3 in amino acids: CASCSRRGGPNTGELFF. The CDR3 DNA is TGTGCCAGCTGTAGTAGGCGGGGGGGCCCGAACACCGGGGAGCTGTTTTTT.

This clonotype showed up many times. This rearrangement joins TRBV6-5 to TRBJ1-5, with 9 bases lining up with TRBD1. There are 15 residues in the CDR3. Unmatched junction bases numbered 4, after V lost 6 bases and J lost 1 base. Germline assignment: CDR1 MNHEY and CDR2 SVGAGI. CDR3 in DNA: TGTGCCAGCAGACGAGACAGGGGGAGCAATCAGCCCCAGCATTTT. Protein product: CASRRDRGSNQPQHF.

The chain joins TRBV15 to TRBJ2-7; D gene ambiguous. The germline V gene encodes CDR1 LNHNV and CDR2 YYDKDF (reference sequence). Trimming took 0 bases from V and 2 from J, leaving 17 bases between them. The CDR3 runs 17 residues. In DNA, the CDR3 is TGTGCCACCAGCAGAGATTTGCGGTTGAGGACCCCCTACGAGCAGTACTTC. Protein: CATSRDLRLRTPYEQYF.

There are a few counts of this clonotype. The chain has TRBV30 and TRBJ2-2, with 9 bases lining up with TRBD1. The J segment lost 6 bases and the V segment lost 5 bases, leaving 10 bases of the junction unmatched. This CDR3 spans 15 amino acids. The germline CDR1 and CDR2 sequences are GTSNPN and SVGIG (reference sequence). CDR3 in amino acids: CAWGLQGARAGELFF. In DNA form, the CDR3 reads TGTGCCTGGGGGTTACAGGGGGCGCGGGCCGGGGAGCTGTTTTTT.

A few counts support this clonotype. This chain links TRBV6-2 or TRBV6-3 with TRBJ2-2; 8 bases align to TRBD1. CDR1 and CDR2 (germline): MNHEY, SVGEGT. The CDR3 sequence is 16 residues long. V shed 5 bases, J shed 5 bases, and the junction held 10 bases outside the gene matches. This CDR3 reads CASSKHQGAWTGELFF. Here the CDR3 DNA reads TGTGCCAGCAGTAAGCATCAGGGGGCCTGGACCGGGGAGCTGTTTTTT.

This clonotype was picked up a small number of times. The chain combines TRBV12-3 or TRBV12-4 with TRBJ2-2; TRBD1 matches 7 bases. The CDR3 runs 15 residues. The V and J ends lost 3 bases and 2 bases, in that order; junction bases with no gene match: 3. CDR3 bases: TGTGCCAGCAGTTTGAGGGACAGAAACACCGGGGAGCTGTTTTTT. This encodes CASSLRDRNTGELFF.

Only a few counts were recorded for this clonotype. This chain joins TRBV7-3 and TRBJ2-5, with 8 bases aligning to TRBD2. Germline V gene lookup returns CDR1 SGHTA and CDR2 FQGTGA. V shed 2 bases, J shed 1 base, and the junction held 3 bases outside the gene matches. The CDR3 totals 15 residues. CDR3 residues: CASSLLGGAQETQYF. The CDR3 region has the DNA TGTGCCAGCAGCTTACTCGGGGGGGCCCAAGAGACCCAGTACTTC.

This clonotype has ten or more counts. The chain joins TRBV7-3 to TRBJ1-5; D is perhaps TRBD1 (6 bases). The germline gives CDR1 SGHTA, CDR2 FQGTGA. The CDR3 is 15 amino acids. V dropped 2 bases and J dropped 1 base, with 9 bases sitting between them. DNA of the CDR3: TGTGCCAGCAGCTTATTTGGGGGCAGCAATCAGCCCCAGCATTTT. This translates into CASSLFGGSNQPQHF.

At least ten counts were recorded for this clonotype. This chain connects TRBV7-2 to TRBJ2-7, with 7 bases lining up with TRBD1. The CDR3 covers 15 residues. Germline CDR1 SGHTA, CDR2 FQGNSA. The trim removed 6 bases at V and 1 base at J, leaving 9 bases unmatched. The CDR3 sequence is CASSRTGVRSYEQYF. The CDR3 DNA follows: TGTGCCAGCAGTCGTACAGGGGTTAGGTCCTACGAGCAGTACTTC.

This clonotype was seen many times. This chain links TRBV7-2 with TRBJ1-1; 9 positions match TRBD1. Germline loops: CDR1 SGHTA, CDR2 FQGNSA. V was clipped by 2 bases and J by 7 bases; unmatched bases: 8. The CDR3 has 15 residues. The CDR3, as DNA: TGTGCCAGCAGCTTAACAGGGGGCCGGACCCTTGAAGCTTTCTTT. Amino acid sequence: CASSLTGGRTLEAFF. Based on the CDR3 plus reference TRBV7-2 and TRBJ1-1, the full variable domain is GAGVSQSPSNKVTEKGKDVELRCDPISGHTALYWYRQSLGQGLEFLIYFQGNSAPDKSGLPSDRFSAERTGGSVSTLTIQRTQQEDSAVYLCASSLTGGRTLEAFFGQGTRLTVV.

This clonotype was detected many times. The V and J genes are TRBV11-1 and TRBJ1-1; D may be TRBD1 (5 bases). Trimming took off 3 bases at V and 8 bases at J, with 10 bases between the two ends. This CDR3 comprises 12 residues. CDR1 and CDR2 from the germline V gene are SGHAT and FQDESV (reference sequence). The DNA for the CDR3 is TGTGCCAGCAGCTTCCGTGACAGAGAAGCTTTCTTT. Translation: CASSFRDREAFF.

Turning to this clonotype: Possible read error: a much larger clone is one base away. The V and J genes are TRBV28 and TRBJ2-7, with D unclear. Trimming took off 7 bases at V and 5 bases at J, with 12 bases between the two ends. Germline V gene data show CDR1 as MDHEN and CDR2 as SYDVKM. CDR3 size: 12 residues. DNA of the CDR3: TGTGCCAGCAATTTTGGAGTAAACGAGCAGTACTTC. Its translation is CASNFGVNEQYF.

The chain uses TRBV2 and TRBJ2-7; TRBD2 matches 9 bases. The ends lost 10 bases at V and 4 bases at J; junction bases unmatched: 23. Germline values: CDR1 SNHLY, CDR2 FYNNEI. This CDR3 is 18 amino acids long. CDR3: CANTWTSESPTESYEQYF. The CDR3 DNA follows: TGTGCCAACACCTGGACTAGCGAGAGCCCAACAGAGTCGTACGAGCAGTACTTC. Drawing the rest from reference TRBV2 and TRBJ2-7, the complete variable domain is EPEVTQTPSHQVTQMGQEVILRCVPISNHLYFYWYRQILGQKVEFLVSFYNNEISEKSEIFDDQFSVERPDGSNFTLKIRSTKLEDSAMYFCANTWTSESPTESYEQYFGPGTRLTVT.

The rearrangement joins TRBV20-1 to TRBJ1-1, with D perhaps matching TRBD1 (5 bases). The CDR3 is 13 amino acids. The V and J ends lost 6 bases and 4 bases respectively, with 15 bases between them. CDR1 is DFQATT, CDR2 SNEGSKA, per germline (reference sequence). For the CDR3, the DNA is TGCAGTGCGGACAAGGAGGCAGGCACTGAAGCTTTCTTT. This codes for CSADKEAGTEAFF.

This clonotype was counted ten times or more. J is TRBJ2-2 and V is TRBV10-3; 8 nucleotides line up with TRBD1. The CDR3 has 15 amino acids. Germline V gives CDR1 ENHRY, CDR2 SYGVKD. The J segment lost 7 bases and the V segment lost 3 bases, leaving 7 bases of the junction unmatched. The CDR3 DNA is TGTGCCATCAGTGAATCAGGGGGCTTTGGCGGGGAGCTGTTTTTT. It translates to CAISESGGFGGELFF.

The CDR3 DNA sequence: TGTGCCAGCAGCTTAGTGCGGGGATCAAATTCACCCCTCCACTTT. This encodes CASSLVRGSNSPLHF. The genes are TRBV11-2 and TRBJ1-6, with D uncertain. Trimming removed 1 base at V and 7 bases at J, with 11 bases between. The CDR3 runs to 15 residues. Germline V CDR1 and CDR2: SGHAT, FQNNGV.